This TCR beta chain appears in the sequencing data of a study of vaccination and CD4 T cells after COVID-19. Treatment denoted: approximately nine-day PBMC culture with coronavirus spike peptide pools or control peptides (ViraFEST assay). This clonotype was found a few times. The antigen is undetermined. Sequenced with the Oncomine TCR Beta short-read assay was DNA taken from cultured CD4+ T cells. TCRdb ran MiXCR on the PCR reads and lists one entry per CDR3 protein. The sample yields roughly 12,000 distinct CDR3 sequences, roughly half seen once. The CDR3 has 12 residues. CDR1 ENHRY and CDR2 SYGVKD come from the germline V gene. Trimming removed 8 bases from V and 1 base from J, with 8 bases in between.

The chain combines TRBV10-3 with TRBJ2-5; perhaps TRBD2 as D (6 bases). This clonotype was sampled from a human donor who had recovered from COVID-19. The source material was CD4+ T cells from blood, cultured in vitro. The CDR3 bases are TGTGCCATCGGGGACTTCCAAGAGACCCAGTACTTC. This gives the protein CAIGDFQETQYF.